One and the same sample provided the 25 T cell receptor beta chains below, sequenced in a study of technical replicates of blood from a few donors. The table came from immunoSEQ multiplex PCR; TCRdb's copy has only in-frame clones and leaves some out. The sample lists 80,000 to 100,000 clones; about 95% were seen once. The sequenced sample was T cells isolated from PBMCs. These receptor sequences come from a human donor in good health.

The rearrangement joins TRBV27 to TRBJ1-5; 9 nucleotides align to TRBD1. This CDR3 is 13 amino acids long. From germline, CDR1 is MNHEY and CDR2 SMNVEV (reference sequence). J gave up 6 bases and V 9 bases, and 6 bases lay outside the gene matches. The CDR3 sequence: CASGDRAVQPQHF. The CDR3 region has the DNA TGTGCCAGTGGGGACAGGGCCGTTCAGCCCCAGCATTTT.

V and J are TRBV29-1 and TRBJ2-7, with a tentative D call TRBD1 (6 bases). The CDR3 sequence is 12 residues long. CDR1 and CDR2 (germline): SQVTM, ANQGSEA. V gave up 6 bases and J gave up 7 bases, with 16 bases separating them. The CDR3 DNA reads TGCAGCGTGCGGGCACAGGGTTGGGAGCAGTACTTC. It is translated as CSVRAQGWEQYF.

The V call is TRBV15, the J call TRBJ2-7; a possible D gene is TRBD1 (5 bases). V dropped 3 bases and J dropped 1 base, with 10 bases sitting between them. The CDR3 has 14 amino acids. CDR1 and CDR2 (germline): LNHNV, YYDKDF (reference sequence). The CDR3 sequence: CATSSRQGSYEQYF. Here the CDR3 DNA reads TGTGCCACCAGCAGCCGGCAGGGTTCCTACGAGCAGTACTTC.

The genes are TRBV7-9 and TRBJ2-5; 7 nucleotides line up with TRBD2. J lost 2 bases, V lost 4 bases, and 10 bases had no gene match. Germline V gene data show CDR1 as SEHNR and CDR2 as FQNEAQ (reference sequence). The CDR3 extends over 16 amino acids. Here the CDR3 reads CASSSPGTTLQETQYF. The CDR3 DNA sequence: TGTGCCAGCAGCTCTCCCGGGACTACTTTACAAGAGACCCAGTACTTC.

The genes are TRBV27 and TRBJ2-7, with TRBD2 as a possible D gene (6 bases). V gave up 7 bases and J gave up 2 bases, with 21 bases separating them. Germline CDR1 is MNHEY and CDR2 is SMNVEV (reference sequence). The CDR3 loop spans 16 amino acids. In nucleotides, the CDR3 is TGTGCCAGCACCCCCCTCGTACCTAGCGCAACCTACGAGCAGTACTTC. Translating gives CASTPLVPSATYEQYF.

The chain links TRBV2 to TRBJ1-1; D possibly corresponds to TRBD1 (5 bases). Trimming pared 5 bases from V and 5 bases from J, leaving 12 bases between. Per germline, CDR1 SNHLY and CDR2 FYNNEI. The CDR3 runs 13 residues. Written as DNA, the CDR3 is TGTGCCAGCAGTCAATCAGGGAAGACTGAAGCTTTCTTT. Amino acid sequence: CASSQSGKTEAFF.

This clone appeared once. The chain recombines TRBV7-9 with TRBJ1-2, with 7 bases identical to TRBD1. The V and J ends lost 2 bases and 10 bases, in that order; junction bases with no gene match: 10. CDR3 length: 14 amino acids. Germline V gives CDR1 SEHNR, CDR2 FQNEAQ (reference sequence). CDR3 DNA: TGTGCCAGCAGCTTAAGTCGGACAGGCTCTTTCTACACCTTC. Translated, it gives CASSLSRTGSFYTF.

The CDR3 sequence: CASSPGGDSWETQYF. The CDR3 nucleotides read TGTGCCAGCAGCCCAGGCGGGGACTCGTGGGAGACCCAGTACTTC. The chain employs TRBV6-5 and TRBJ2-5, with a possible D match to TRBD2 (6 bases). V lost 6 bases and J 5 bases, leaving 19 bases between the germline ends. This CDR3 has 15 residues. Germline loops: CDR1 MNHEY, CDR2 SVGAGI.

This chain connects TRBV5-6 to TRBJ2-1; 8 bases map to TRBD2. Germline CDR1 SGHDT, CDR2 YYEEEE. The CDR3 runs 17 residues. Trimming cost V 1 base and J 6 bases; bases outside gene matches: 12. In nucleotides, the CDR3 is TGTGCCAGCAGCTTGCGTCTGACCGGGGGGGCCTTCAATGAGCAGTTCTTC. It is translated as CASSLRLTGGAFNEQFF.

The V gene is TRBV4-1, the J gene TRBJ2-7; D is perhaps TRBD2 (5 bases). Trimming removed 2 bases from V and 0 bases from J, with 20 bases in between. The length of the CDR3 is 18 residues. Looked up from germline, CDR1 is MGHRA and CDR2 is YSYEKL. CDR3 nucleotides: TGCGCCAGCAGCCAACTAGTCCCGGAGGCAGATTCCTCCTACGAGCAGTACTTC. This encodes CASSQLVPEADSSYEQYF.

The chain combines TRBV5-1 with TRBJ2-3; 9 positions match TRBD2. The CDR3 sequence is 18 residues long. Germline CDR1 is SGHRS and CDR2 is YFSETQ. V shed 1 base and J 3 bases; nucleotides not matched to a gene: 12. CDR3 coding DNA: TGCGCCAGCAGCTTGCCGCCCTCTGTAGCGGGAGTAACAGATACGCAGTATTTT. Translating gives CASSLPPSVAGVTDTQYF.

This rearrangement joins TRBV28 to TRBJ1-1; D possibly corresponds to TRBD1 (6 bases). The CDR3 has 14 residues. Trimming took off 2 bases at V and 5 bases at J, with 12 bases between the two ends. The germline V gene encodes CDR1 MDHEN and CDR2 SYDVKM. CDR3: CASSLGQPETEAFF. The DNA of the CDR3 is TGTGCCAGCAGTTTAGGACAGCCCGAGACTGAAGCTTTCTTT.

The chain has TRBV5-1 and TRBJ1-4; TRBD1 aligns across 7 bases. This CDR3 comprises 17 residues. Trimming at V came to 4 bases and at J to 8 bases, leaving 17 bases not matched to a gene. Germline-derived CDR1 and CDR2 are SGHRS and YFSETQ. CDR3 nucleotides: TGCGCCAGCAGCCCATACCCCATAGACAGGGCATGGGAAAAACTGTTTTTT. This codes for CASSPYPIDRAWEKLFF.

This chain links TRBV7-5 with TRBJ1-5; the table's TRBD1 call for D was not verified on the DNA. TRBV7-5 is a recognized pseudogene. The CDR3 extends over 19 amino acids. The CDR3 protein is CVRSLDFVTGALSNQPQHF. CDR3 nucleotide sequence: TGTGTCAGAAGCTTAGATTTCGTGACAGGGGCCCTTAGCAATCAGCCCCAGCATTTT.

The CDR3 DNA sequence: TGTGCCAGCTCATTTCGACAGGACGAGACCCAGTACTTC. This encodes CASSFRQDETQYF. This chain connects TRBV18 to TRBJ2-5; possible D gene TRBD1, 6 bases. CDR1 is KGHSH, CDR2 LQKENI, per germline. V was pared by 5 bases and J by 5 bases, with 12 bases between. The CDR3 sequence is 13 residues long.

The gene calls are TRBV7-9 and TRBJ2-1, with 9 bases that match TRBD1. J was trimmed by 4 bases and V by 6 bases; bases with no gene match: 7. The CDR3 consists of 15 residues. Germline assignment: CDR1 SEHNR and CDR2 FQNEAQ (reference sequence). In DNA, the CDR3 is TGTGCCAGCAGTCCGGGACAGGGTCTTTACAATGAGCAGTTCTTC. Translation: CASSPGQGLYNEQFF.

The chain employs TRBV28 and TRBJ1-4; 8 bases map to TRBD1. CDR1 is MDHEN, CDR2 SYDVKM, per germline. The CDR3 is 14 amino acids. V was clipped by 3 bases and J by 8 bases; unmatched bases: 5. CDR3 sequence reads: CASSFSGGDEKLFF. CDR3 bases: TGTGCCAGCAGTTTTTCAGGGGGCGACGAAAAACTGTTTTTT.

CDR3 residues: CASSLTGAAPQGELFF. The DNA of the CDR3 is TGTGCCAGCAGCTTGACAGGGGCCGCCCCCCAAGGGGAGCTGTTTTTT. V is TRBV7-9 and J is TRBJ2-2, with 8 bases lining up with TRBD1. Germline V gives CDR1 SEHNR, CDR2 FQNEAQ (reference sequence). The CDR3 covers 16 residues. V shed 3 bases and J 8 bases; nucleotides not matched to a gene: 11.

The chain links TRBV9 to TRBJ2-1, with D perhaps matching TRBD1 (6 bases). Trimming cost V 0 bases and J 5 bases, with 12 bases left between them. Germline CDR1 and CDR2: SGDLS and YYNGEE. The CDR3 has 15 amino acids. The CDR3 DNA reads as TGTGCCAGCAGCGTAGCGATCCGGGACAACAATGAGCAGTTCTTC. Amino acid sequence: CASSVAIRDNNEQFF. Full variable domain (rest looked up from reference TRBV9 and TRBJ2-1): DSGVTQTPKHLITATGQRVTLRCSPRSGDLSVYWYQQSLDQGLQFLIQYYNGEERAKGNILERFSAQQFPDLHSELNLSSLELGDSALYFCASSVAIRDNNEQFFGPGTRLTVL.

The chain uses TRBV19 and TRBJ1-4; tentative D call: TRBD1 (5 bases). Germline values: CDR1 LNHDA, CDR2 SQIVND (reference sequence). The CDR3 has 13 residues. V was shortened by 5 bases and J by 8 bases, with 12 bases between the two germline ends. The CDR3 DNA sequence: TGTGCCAGTAGTTCGACCCGGGGGGAAAAACTGTTTTTT. Its translation is CASSSTRGEKLFF.

The genes are TRBV27 and TRBJ1-5; 10 bases agree with TRBD1. This CDR3 has 15 amino acids. V dropped 2 bases and J dropped 6; count of bases not matched to a gene: 4. The germline gives CDR1 MNHEY, CDR2 SMNVEV (reference sequence). CDR3 protein: CASSLGTGAFQPQHF. CDR3 sequence (DNA): TGTGCCAGCAGTTTAGGGACAGGGGCATTTCAGCCCCAGCATTTT.

The DNA for the CDR3 is TGTGCCAGCAGCTTAGAAGGGGACTTACTCTATGGCTACACCTTC. Amino acids: CASSLEGDLLYGYTF. The genes are TRBV13 and TRBJ1-2; a weak D match, TRBD1 (5 bases). V lost 1 base and J lost 4, with 13 bases in between. This CDR3 region has 15 residues. CDR1 and CDR2 (germline): PRHDT, FYEKMQ (reference sequence).

CDR3 sequence: CASSIWGAGELFF. As DNA, the CDR3 is TGTGCCAGTAGTATCTGGGGGGCCGGGGAGCTGTTTTTT. V and J are TRBV19 and TRBJ2-2; a possible D gene is TRBD2 (6 bases). Trimming stripped 3 bases from V and 6 bases from J, with 8 bases between. Germline lookup yields CDR1 LNHDA and CDR2 SQIVND (reference sequence). The CDR3 consists of 13 residues.

The V call is TRBV4-1, the J call TRBJ2-2, with TRBD1 as a possible D gene (5 bases). The germline V and J ends were trimmed by 2 bases and 5 bases, with 18 bases remaining between them. From germline, CDR1 is MGHRA and CDR2 YSYEKL. The CDR3 extends over 17 amino acids. CDR3 sequence reads: CASSQLIVGVRTGELFF. The CDR3, as DNA: TGCGCCAGCAGCCAACTCATCGTAGGGGTGCGGACCGGGGAGCTGTTTTTT.

The CDR3, as DNA: TGTGCCAGCAGCCATCAGCGATCCTACGAGCAGTACTTC. Encoded protein: CASSHQRSYEQYF. The chain links TRBV28 to TRBJ2-7; D unresolved. The CDR3 contains 13 residues. Between the trimmed V and J ends, which lost 6 bases and 1 base, there was a span of 10 bases. Germline loops: CDR1 MDHEN, CDR2 SYDVKM. The whole variable domain, remainder taken from reference TRBV28 and TRBJ2-7, is DVKVTQSSRYLVKRTGEKVFLECVQDMDHENMFWYRQDPGLGLRLIYFSYDVKMKEKGDIPEGYSVSREKKERFSLILESASTNQTSMYLCASSHQRSYEQYFGPGTRLTVT.